Listed here is a single T cell receptor (beta chain). Its antigen is not known. The record originates from a study of vaccination effects on CD4 cells after COVID-19. Study at large: Two doses of BNT162b2 or mRNA-1273 vaccine were administered to participants.

Before sequencing took place, the ViraFEST assay used viral peptide pools to expand antigen-specific CD4+ T cells. Cells that had been cultured for roughly 9 days were the source of isolated CD4+ T cells. Nucleocapsid antibodies were negative in the vaccine recipients, who had never had SARS-CoV-2 infection. A density of roughly 2 million PBMC per well was used; these cells were cultured with approximately 9.1 IU/ml IL-2 and around 9.6 ug/ml peptides. The CDR3 has 17 amino acids. V shed 4 bases and J shed 0 bases, with 18 bases lying between them. Per germline, CDR1 MNHNS and CDR2 SASEGT. Some clones are missing from TCRdb's copy, which holds only in-frame ones; the method was immunoSEQ multiplex PCR. The table includes 10,000 to 13,000 clones, about three quarters detected once.

The clonotype originates from a human donor who received a COVID-19 vaccine. The material was CD4+ T cells from PBMCs cultured with HCoV-229E spike peptides, obtained before COVID-19 vaccination. This chain connects TRBV6-1 to TRBJ1-2; no clear D gene. CDR3: CASSGVRSRRTNYGYTF. The CDR3 region has the DNA TGTGCCAGCAGTGGGGTAAGGTCGAGGAGAACTAACTATGGCTACACCTTC.